A single sample is the source of the 11 T cell receptor beta chains below, sequenced in a study of shared clonotypes between healthy human individuals. Measured with immunoSEQ multiplex PCR; TCRdb has only the in-frame clones, and not every one. The table records some 1,100,000 clones, around 78% of them present only once. The sample consisted of memory CD4+ T cells from PBMCs. Noted subset: CD45RA-negative fraction. The receptors originated from a man aged 18 to 30 in good health. Some clones in this sample may be carry-over from other donors' samples.

The chain carries TRBV11-2 and TRBJ1-1; D is ambiguous. With 8 bases removed from V and 0 bases from J, the gap between germline ends came to 16 bases. The germline V gene encodes CDR1 SGHAT and CDR2 FQNNGV. The length of the CDR3 is 15 residues. The CDR3 region has the DNA TGTGCCAGCCGCACCCCGGGGAGGATGAACACTGAAGCTTTCTTT. It encodes CASRTPGRMNTEAFF.

This chain joins TRBV23-1 and TRBJ1-5; the D gene is possibly TRBD1 (6 bases). TRBV23-1 is noted as an ORF with a role that remains uncertain. There are 19 residues in the CDR3. Deletions cut 0 bases from V and 1 base from J, with 19 bases between. The CDR3: CASSQSRVTQGGSNQPQHF. The CDR3 DNA reads TGCGCCAGCAGTCAATCAAGGGTGACACAGGGTGGCAGCAATCAGCCCCAGCATTTT.

The chain uses TRBV11-3 and TRBJ2-1; D remains unclear. The CDR3 has 13 residues. Looked up from germline, CDR1 is SGHNT and CDR2 is YENEEA. Trimming stripped 3 bases from V and 5 bases from J, with 8 bases between. DNA of the CDR3: TGTGCCAGCAGCTTTTCAACCCACAATGAGCAGTTCTTC. Translated: CASSFSTHNEQFF. Variable domain in full (rest from reference TRBV11-3 and TRBJ2-1): EAGVVQSPRYKIIEKKQPVAFWCNPISGHNTLYWYLQNLGQGPELLIRYENEEAVDDSQLPKDRFSAERLKGVDSTLKIQPAELGDSAVYLCASSFSTHNEQFFGPGTRLTVL.

Turning to this clone: The same CDR3 is also encoded by other DNA sequences in this sample. This chain joins TRBV10-3 and TRBJ2-7; D might be TRBD1 (6 bases). CDR3 length equals 11 residues. Germline V gives CDR1 ENHRY, CDR2 SYGVKD. Trimming took off 6 bases at V and 7 bases at J, with 10 bases between the two ends. The CDR3: CAIRTGGEQYF. For the CDR3, the DNA is TGTGCCATCAGGACAGGTGGGGAGCAGTACTTC.

The rearrangement links TRBV5-1 to TRBJ2-7; 8 bases are shared with TRBD2. CDR3 length: 15 residues. Germline lookup yields CDR1 SGHRS and CDR2 YFSETQ. V dropped 5 bases and J dropped 1; count of bases not matched to a gene: 8. As DNA, the CDR3 is TGCGCCAGCAGAACTGGGACTAGTTTATCCTACGAGCAGTACTTC. This encodes CASRTGTSLSYEQYF.

The sample holds many counts of this clone. The chain combines TRBV5-8 with TRBJ2-7; 10 bases fit TRBD2. The CDR3 contains 17 residues. V gave up 0 bases and J gave up 2 bases; unmatched junction bases: 8. The germline CDR1 and CDR2 sequences are SGHTS and YDEGEE. DNA of the CDR3: TGTGCCAGCAGCTTGGGTTTCTGGACTAGCGGAGCCTACGAGCAGTACTTC. This gives the protein CASSLGFWTSGAYEQYF.

The rearrangement links TRBV18 to TRBJ2-3, with 9 bases lining up with TRBD1. The CDR3 spans 18 residues. In germline, CDR1 is KGHSH, CDR2 LQKENI. Losses at the gene ends were 3 bases for V and 2 bases for J; bases not matched to a gene: 12. Here the CDR3 DNA reads TGTGCCAGCTCACCCTTCGCGGGGACAGGGAGTTCCACAGATACGCAGTATTTT. Protein product: CASSPFAGTGSSTDTQYF.

A note on this clone: The same CDR3 can be traced to other DNA sequences in this sample. The chain is built from TRBV7-9 and TRBJ1-2; perhaps TRBD1 as D (6 bases). The CDR3 has 13 residues. The germline V and J ends were trimmed by 1 base and 4 bases, with 7 bases remaining between them. Germline V gene sequence: CDR1 SEHNR, CDR2 FQNEAQ (reference sequence). CDR3 in amino acids: CASSLEGGYGYTF. CDR3 coding DNA: TGTGCCAGCAGCTTAGAGGGGGGCTATGGCTACACCTTC.

The chain combines TRBV2 with TRBJ2-7, with D perhaps matching TRBD1 (6 bases). There are 14 residues in the CDR3. Trimming cost V 5 bases and J 5 bases, with 16 bases left between them. CDR1 SNHLY and CDR2 FYNNEI come from the germline V gene. The CDR3 coding sequence is TGTGCCAGCAGTCCAGACAGGCCGGAGGACGAGCAGTACTTC. Its protein product is CASSPDRPEDEQYF.

This rearrangement joins TRBV18 to TRBJ1-4; tentative D call: TRBD1 (5 bases). CDR3 length: 16 amino acids. V lost 3 bases and J lost 3, with 14 bases in between. The germline gives CDR1 KGHSH, CDR2 LQKENI. CDR3 DNA: TGTGCCAGCTCACCCGCCCTTGAGGGGTCTAATGAAAAACTGTTTTTT. Translated: CASSPALEGSNEKLFF.

The rearrangement links TRBV2 to TRBJ1-2; no reliable D call. From germline, CDR1 is SNHLY and CDR2 FYNNEI. V lost 6 bases and J 3 bases, leaving 26 bases between the germline ends. The CDR3 spans 18 residues. The chain's CDR3 is CASRNPKTEGGSHYGYTF. The CDR3 region has the DNA TGTGCCAGCAGGAACCCCAAGACCGAGGGTGGAAGCCACTATGGCTACACCTTC.